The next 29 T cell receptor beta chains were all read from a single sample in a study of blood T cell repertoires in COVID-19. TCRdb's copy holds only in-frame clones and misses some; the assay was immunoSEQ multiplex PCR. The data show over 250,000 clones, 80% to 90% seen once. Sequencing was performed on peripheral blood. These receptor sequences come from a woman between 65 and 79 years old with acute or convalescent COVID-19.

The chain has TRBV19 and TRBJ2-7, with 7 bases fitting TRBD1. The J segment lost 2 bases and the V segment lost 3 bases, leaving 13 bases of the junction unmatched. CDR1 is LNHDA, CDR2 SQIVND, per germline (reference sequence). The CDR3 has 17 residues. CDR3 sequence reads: CASSITGTAPKTYEQYF. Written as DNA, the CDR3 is TGTGCCAGTAGTATCACTGGGACAGCCCCTAAGACCTACGAGCAGTACTTC. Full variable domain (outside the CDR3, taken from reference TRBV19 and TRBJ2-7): DGGITQSPKYLFRKEGQNVTLSCEQNLNHDAMYWYRQDPGQGLRLIYYSQIVNDFQKGDIAEGYSVSREKKESFPLTVTSAQKNPTAFYLCASSITGTAPKTYEQYFGPGTRLTVT.

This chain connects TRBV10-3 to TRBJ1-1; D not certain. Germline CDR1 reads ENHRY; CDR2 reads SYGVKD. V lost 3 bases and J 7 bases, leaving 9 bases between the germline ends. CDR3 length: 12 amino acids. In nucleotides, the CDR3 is TGTGCCATCAGTGACCTGGGCCATGAAGCTTTCTTT. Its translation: CAISDLGHEAFF.

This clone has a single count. Here the CDR3 DNA reads TGCGCCAGCAGCTTGGGTCGGACTGTCACCGGCGAGAGTGCTGAAAAACTGTTTTTT. This gives the protein CASSLGRTVTGESAEKLFF. The chain carries TRBV5-1 and TRBJ1-4; D unclear. The germline gives CDR1 SGHRS, CDR2 YFSETQ. The V end was cut by 0 bases, the J end by 7 bases, with 25 bases between. The CDR3 loop spans 19 amino acids.

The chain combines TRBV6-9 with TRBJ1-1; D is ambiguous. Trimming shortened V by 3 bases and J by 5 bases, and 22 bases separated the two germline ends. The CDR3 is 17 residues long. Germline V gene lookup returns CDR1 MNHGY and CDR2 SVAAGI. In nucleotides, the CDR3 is TGTGCCAGCAGTTACCCGGGCGGCCGGGGAGGGAGAACTGAAGCTTTCTTT. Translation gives CASSYPGGRGGRTEAFF.

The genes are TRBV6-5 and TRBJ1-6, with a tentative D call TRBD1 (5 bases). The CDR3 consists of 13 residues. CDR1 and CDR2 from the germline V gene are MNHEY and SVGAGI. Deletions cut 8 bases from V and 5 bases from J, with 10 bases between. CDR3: CASHRQHNSPLHF. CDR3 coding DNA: TGTGCCAGCCACCGACAGCATAATTCACCCCTCCACTTT.

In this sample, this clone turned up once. CDR3 residues: CASSVGAGRDTQYF. The DNA of the CDR3 is TGCGCCAGCAGCGTTGGTGCGGGAAGAGATACGCAGTATTTT. The V and J genes are TRBV5-1 and TRBJ2-3, with D maybe TRBD2 (6 bases). This CDR3 region has 14 residues. In germline, CDR1 is SGHRS, CDR2 YFSETQ. V lost 4 bases and J 5 bases, leaving 14 bases between the germline ends.

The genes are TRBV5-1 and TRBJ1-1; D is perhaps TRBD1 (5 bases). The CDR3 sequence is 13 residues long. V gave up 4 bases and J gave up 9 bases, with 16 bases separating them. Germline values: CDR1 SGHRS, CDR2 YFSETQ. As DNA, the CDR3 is TGCGCCAGCAGCCCCCCGGGGGGTGCAAAAGCTTTCTTT. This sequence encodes CASSPPGGAKAFF.

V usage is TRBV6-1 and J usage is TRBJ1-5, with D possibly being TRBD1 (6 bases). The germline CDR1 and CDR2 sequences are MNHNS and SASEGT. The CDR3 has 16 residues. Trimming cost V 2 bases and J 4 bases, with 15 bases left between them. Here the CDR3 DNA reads TGTGCCAGCAGTGAACCCTTCCGGGACAAGAATCAGCCCCAGCATTTT. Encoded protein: CASSEPFRDKNQPQHF.

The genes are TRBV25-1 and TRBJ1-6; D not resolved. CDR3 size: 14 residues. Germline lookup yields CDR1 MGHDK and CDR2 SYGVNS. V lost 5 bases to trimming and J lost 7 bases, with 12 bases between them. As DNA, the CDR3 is TGTGCCAGCAGTTTGCAGATAACGAATTCACCCCTCCACTTT. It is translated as CASSLQITNSPLHF.

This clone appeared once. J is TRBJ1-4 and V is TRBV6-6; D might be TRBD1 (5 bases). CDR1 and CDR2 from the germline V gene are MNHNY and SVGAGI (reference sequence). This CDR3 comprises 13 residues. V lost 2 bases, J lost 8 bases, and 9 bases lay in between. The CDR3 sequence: CASSYREGEKLFF. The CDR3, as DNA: TGTGCCAGCAGTTACAGGGAGGGGGAAAAACTGTTTTTT.

The CDR3 sequence is CASRPLAAPADTQYF. In nucleotides, the CDR3 is TGTGCCAGCAGACCCCTAGCGGCCCCAGCAGATACGCAGTATTTT. The chain couples TRBV27 to TRBJ2-3, with TRBD2 matching over 7 bases. This CDR3 has 15 residues. After removal of 6 bases from V and 4 bases from J, the junction contained 10 bases not matched to a gene. Germline CDR1 MNHEY, CDR2 SMNVEV (reference sequence).

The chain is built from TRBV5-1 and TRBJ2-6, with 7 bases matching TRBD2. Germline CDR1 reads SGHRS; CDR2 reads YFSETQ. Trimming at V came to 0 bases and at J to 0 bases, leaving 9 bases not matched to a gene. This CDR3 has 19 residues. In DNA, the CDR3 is TGCGCCAGCAGCTTGGGCCTACTAGCGACCAGCTCTGGGGCCAACGTCCTGACTTTC. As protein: CASSLGLLATSSGANVLTF. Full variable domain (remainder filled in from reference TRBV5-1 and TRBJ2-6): KAGVTQTPRYLIKTRGQQVTLSCSPISGHRSVSWYQQTPGQGLQFLFEYFSETQRNKGNFPGRFSGRQFSNSRSEMNVSTLELGDSALYLCASSLGLLATSSGANVLTFGAGSRLTVL.

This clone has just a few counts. The CDR3: CASSIGGAYNNEQFF. DNA for the CDR3: TGTGCCAGTAGTATTGGGGGGGCATACAACAATGAGCAGTTCTTC. The chain couples TRBV19 to TRBJ2-1; the D gene is possibly TRBD2 (7 bases). V lost 3 bases, J lost 5 bases, and 14 bases lay in between. CDR1 and CDR2 from the germline V gene are LNHDA and SQIVND (reference sequence). The CDR3 is 15 amino acids.

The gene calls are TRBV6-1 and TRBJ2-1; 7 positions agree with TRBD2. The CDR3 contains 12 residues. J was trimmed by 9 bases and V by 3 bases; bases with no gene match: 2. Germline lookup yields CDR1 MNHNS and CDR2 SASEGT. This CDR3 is CASSEGGFEQFF. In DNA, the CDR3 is TGTGCCAGCAGTGAGGGGGGGTTTGAGCAGTTCTTC.

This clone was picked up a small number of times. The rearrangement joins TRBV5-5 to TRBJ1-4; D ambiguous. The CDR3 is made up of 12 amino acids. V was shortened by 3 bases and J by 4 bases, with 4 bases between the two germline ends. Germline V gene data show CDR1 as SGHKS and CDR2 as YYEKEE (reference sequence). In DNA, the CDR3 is TGTGCCAGCAGCTCACATAATGAAAAACTGTTTTTT. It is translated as CASSSHNEKLFF.

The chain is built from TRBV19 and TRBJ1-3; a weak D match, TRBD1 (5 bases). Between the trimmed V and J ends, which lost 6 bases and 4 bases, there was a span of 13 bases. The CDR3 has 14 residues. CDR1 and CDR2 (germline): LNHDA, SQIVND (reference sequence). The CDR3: CASSPEQAGNTIYF. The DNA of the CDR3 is TGTGCCAGTAGCCCCGAACAGGCGGGAAACACCATATATTTT. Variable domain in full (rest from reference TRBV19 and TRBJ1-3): DGGITQSPKYLFRKEGQNVTLSCEQNLNHDAMYWYRQDPGQGLRLIYYSQIVNDFQKGDIAEGYSVSREKKESFPLTVTSAQKNPTAFYLCASSPEQAGNTIYFGEGSWLTVV.

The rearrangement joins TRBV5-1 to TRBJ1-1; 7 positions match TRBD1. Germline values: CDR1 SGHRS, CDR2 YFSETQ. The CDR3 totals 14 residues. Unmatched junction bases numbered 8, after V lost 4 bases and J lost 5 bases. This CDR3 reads CASSPGQVGTEAFF. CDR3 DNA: TGCGCCAGCAGCCCCGGACAGGTGGGGACTGAAGCTTTCTTT.

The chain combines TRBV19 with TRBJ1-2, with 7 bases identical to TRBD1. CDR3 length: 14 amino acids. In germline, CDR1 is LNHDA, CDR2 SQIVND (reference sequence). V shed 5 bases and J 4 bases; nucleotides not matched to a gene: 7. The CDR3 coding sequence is TGTGCCAGTAGTCCCCAACAGGGGCCCTATGGCTACACCTTC. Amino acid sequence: CASSPQQGPYGYTF.

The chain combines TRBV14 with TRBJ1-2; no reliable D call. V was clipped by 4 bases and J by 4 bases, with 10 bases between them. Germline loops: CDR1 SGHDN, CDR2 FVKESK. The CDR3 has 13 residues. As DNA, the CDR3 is TGTGCCAGCAGCCTCGACTCGGGCTATGGCTACACCTTC. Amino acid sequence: CASSLDSGYGYTF.

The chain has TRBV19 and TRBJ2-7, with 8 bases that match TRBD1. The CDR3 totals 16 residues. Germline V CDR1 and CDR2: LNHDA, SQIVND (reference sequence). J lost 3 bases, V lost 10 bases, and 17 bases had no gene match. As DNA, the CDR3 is TGTGCCACCAAGAGTAAGGGGACAGGATATTACTACGAGCAGTACTTC. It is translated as CATKSKGTGYYYEQYF.

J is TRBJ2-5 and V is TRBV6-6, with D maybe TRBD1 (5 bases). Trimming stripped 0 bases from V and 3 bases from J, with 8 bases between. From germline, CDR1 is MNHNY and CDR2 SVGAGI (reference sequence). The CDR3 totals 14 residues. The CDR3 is CASSYSDTKETQYF. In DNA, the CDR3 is TGTGCCAGCAGTTACTCGGACACCAAAGAGACCCAGTACTTC.

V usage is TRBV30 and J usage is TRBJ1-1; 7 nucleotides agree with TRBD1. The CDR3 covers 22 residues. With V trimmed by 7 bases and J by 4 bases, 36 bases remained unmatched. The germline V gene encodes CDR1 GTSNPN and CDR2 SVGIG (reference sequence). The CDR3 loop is CAFFGTPLTSGGGDKRGTEAFF. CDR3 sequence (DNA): TGTGCCTTCTTTGGAACCCCCCTTACGTCCGGAGGGGGCGATAAAAGGGGCACTGAAGCTTTCTTT.

The chain's CDR3 is CASSDTGQGSIYEQYF. The DNA of the CDR3 is TGTGCCAGCAGTGACACAGGGCAGGGATCTATCTACGAGCAGTACTTC. The rearrangement uses TRBV2 and TRBJ2-7; D is possibly TRBD1 (6 bases). With 3 bases removed from V and 3 bases from J, the gap between germline ends came to 18 bases. The CDR3 extends over 16 amino acids. Germline values: CDR1 SNHLY, CDR2 FYNNEI.

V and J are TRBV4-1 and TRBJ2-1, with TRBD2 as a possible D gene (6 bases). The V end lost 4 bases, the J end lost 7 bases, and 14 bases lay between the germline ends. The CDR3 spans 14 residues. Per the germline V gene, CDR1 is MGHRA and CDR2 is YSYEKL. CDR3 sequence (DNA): TGCGCCAGCAGCCCGGGGACTTTGGGGAATGAGCAGTTCTTC. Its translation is CASSPGTLGNEQFF.

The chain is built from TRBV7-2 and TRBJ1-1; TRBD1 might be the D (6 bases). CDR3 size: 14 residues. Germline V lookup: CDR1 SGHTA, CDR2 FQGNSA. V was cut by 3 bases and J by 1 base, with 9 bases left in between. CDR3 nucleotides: TGTGCCAGCAGCTTTTCGACAGGGAACACTGAAGCTTTCTTT. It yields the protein CASSFSTGNTEAFF.

The CDR3, as DNA: TGTGCCTGGAGTGTAACGGGGGACTATGGCTACACCTTC. Its translation: CAWSVTGDYGYTF. This chain connects TRBV30 to TRBJ1-2; D possibly corresponds to TRBD1 (5 bases). From germline, CDR1 is GTSNPN and CDR2 SVGIG (reference sequence). V was pared by 0 bases and J by 3 bases, with 8 bases between. The CDR3 has 13 residues.

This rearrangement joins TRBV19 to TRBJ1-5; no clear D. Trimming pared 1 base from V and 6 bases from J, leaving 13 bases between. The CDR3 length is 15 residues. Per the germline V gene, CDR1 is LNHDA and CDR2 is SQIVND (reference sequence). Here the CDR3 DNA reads TGTGCCAGTAGTATAGCCGGGGAAGGGAGTCAGCCCCAGCATTTT. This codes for CASSIAGEGSQPQHF.

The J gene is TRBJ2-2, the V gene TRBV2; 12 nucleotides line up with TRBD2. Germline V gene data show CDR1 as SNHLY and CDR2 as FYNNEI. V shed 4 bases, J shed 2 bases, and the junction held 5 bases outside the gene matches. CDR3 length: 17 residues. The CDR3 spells CASSVPSGGGNTGELFF. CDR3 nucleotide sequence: TGTGCCAGCAGTGTTCCTAGCGGGGGGGGTAACACCGGGGAGCTGTTTTTT.

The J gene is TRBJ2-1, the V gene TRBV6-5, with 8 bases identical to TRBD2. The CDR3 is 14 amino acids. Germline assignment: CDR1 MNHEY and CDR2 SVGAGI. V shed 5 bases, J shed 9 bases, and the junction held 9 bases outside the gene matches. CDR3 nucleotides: TGTGCCAGCAGTCCATCGGGGGGGCGTTCTGAGCAGTTCTTC. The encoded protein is CASSPSGGRSEQFF.